The 18 T cell receptor beta chains below were found in one sample sequenced in a study of cytomegalovirus exposure and HLA in healthy donors. The method was immunoSEQ multiplex PCR; TCRdb's version includes in-frame clones alone and lacks a portion of them. This sample has fewer than 90,000 clones, with roughly 95% found just once. Specimen: PBMCs. These receptors all stem from a young woman in good health and CMV-seropositive.

The gene calls are TRBV27 and TRBJ2-1; D not certain. CDR1 and CDR2 (germline): MNHEY, SMNVEV (reference sequence). Trimming cost V 4 bases and J 2 bases, with 12 bases left between them. This CDR3 has 15 residues. The CDR3 reads CASSSLSAAYNEQFF. The DNA of the CDR3 is TGTGCCAGCAGTTCCCTTAGTGCTGCCTACAATGAGCAGTTCTTC.

The chain recombines TRBV6-6 with TRBJ1-1; D is ambiguous. The V end lost 0 bases, the J end lost 7 bases, and 9 bases lay between the germline ends. Germline values: CDR1 MNHNY, CDR2 SVGAGI (reference sequence). There are 13 residues in the CDR3. The CDR3 region has the DNA TGTGCCAGCAGTTACTCACAGTTCTATGAAGCTTTCTTT. It translates to CASSYSQFYEAFF.

The chain joins TRBV5-1 to TRBJ1-2; perhaps TRBD1 as D (6 bases). Per the germline V gene, CDR1 is SGHRS and CDR2 is YFSETQ. V was clipped by 4 bases and J by 4 bases, with 14 bases between them. The CDR3 extends over 14 amino acids. The CDR3 nucleotides read TGCGCCAGCAGCCATGATTGGACAGTCTATGGCTACACCTTC. Translation gives CASSHDWTVYGYTF.

The chain joins TRBV2 to TRBJ1-5, with D possibly TRBD1 on 6 matching bases. Germline V gene data show CDR1 as SNHLY and CDR2 as FYNNEI. The CDR3 covers 15 residues. The V end lost 4 bases, the J end lost 0 bases, and 10 bases lay between the germline ends. CDR3 coding DNA: TGTGCCAGCAGTGCGGGACAAATTAGCAATCAGCCCCAGCATTTT. Its protein product is CASSAGQISNQPQHF.

This clone was seen a single time. The chain combines TRBV28 with TRBJ1-5; D unresolved. The germline V and J ends were trimmed by 2 bases and 5 bases, with 13 bases remaining between them. Germline V gene data show CDR1 as MDHEN and CDR2 as SYDVKM. The CDR3 covers 15 residues. CDR3 amino acids: CASSLATVRYQPQHF. The CDR3 DNA reads TGTGCCAGCAGTTTAGCTACAGTTAGATATCAGCCCCAGCATTTT.

V usage is TRBV28 and J usage is TRBJ2-7; TRBD1 matches 9 bases. V dropped 5 bases and J dropped 4; count of bases not matched to a gene: 21. This CDR3 comprises 19 residues. Looked up from germline, CDR1 is MDHEN and CDR2 is SYDVKM. The DNA for the CDR3 is TGTGCCAGCAGTCTGTACGGCCGGGACAGGGACAATACATGGTACGAGCAGTACTTC. Its translation: CASSLYGRDRDNTWYEQYF.

The chain combines TRBV4-1 with TRBJ1-2; 9 nucleotides match TRBD1. Germline assignment: CDR1 MGHRA and CDR2 YSYEKL. V lost 3 bases and J lost 3; bases outside the gene matches: 8. The CDR3 is 16 amino acids. The CDR3, as DNA: TGCGCCAGCAGCCAGTCAGGGACAGGGAACGACTATGGCTACACCTTC. It encodes CASSQSGTGNDYGYTF.

This clone was seen once. V and J are TRBV29-1 and TRBJ2-7; 10 bases fit TRBD1. CDR3 length: 13 amino acids. V was pared by 7 bases and J by 4 bases, with 7 bases of the junction left unmatched. Germline lookup yields CDR1 SQVTM and CDR2 ANQGSEA. Written as DNA, the CDR3 is TGCAGCGCCGGGACAGGGGATCGGTACGAGCAGTACTTC. Translated: CSAGTGDRYEQYF.

The V gene is TRBV5-1, the J gene TRBJ2-1; 9 bases align to TRBD2. The CDR3 covers 15 residues. V lost 0 bases and J lost 4; bases outside the gene matches: 2. Germline V gene data show CDR1 as SGHRS and CDR2 as YFSETQ. The CDR3 DNA reads as TGCGCCAGCAGCTTGGCTAGCGGGGCTTACAATGAGCAGTTCTTC. Translated, it gives CASSLASGAYNEQFF.

Worth noting for this clone: At the DNA level, this CDR3 is encoded by other sequences in the same sample as well. This chain uses TRBV5-4 with TRBJ2-5, with D tentatively TRBD2 (5 bases). The V gene's germline CDR1 is SGHNT and CDR2 YYREEE (reference sequence). The V end was cut by 0 bases, the J end by 1 base, with 7 bases between. The CDR3 loop spans 14 amino acids. This CDR3 reads CASSLAGGQETQYF. CDR3 coding DNA: TGTGCCAGCAGCTTGGCCGGAGGCCAAGAGACCCAGTACTTC.

The CDR3 is CASRTGGGNAGELFF. CDR3 bases: TGTGCCAGCAGGACAGGGGGCGGAAACGCCGGGGAGCTGTTTTTT. The chain employs TRBV28 and TRBJ2-2; 10 nucleotides align to TRBD1. The CDR3 totals 15 residues. With V trimmed by 6 bases and J by 6 bases, 7 bases remained unmatched. Per germline, CDR1 MDHEN and CDR2 SYDVKM. The whole variable domain, filled in from reference TRBV28 and TRBJ2-2, reads DVKVTQSSRYLVKRTGEKVFLECVQDMDHENMFWYRQDPGLGLRLIYFSYDVKMKEKGDIPEGYSVSREKKERFSLILESASTNQTSMYLCASRTGGGNAGELFFGEGSRLTVL.

The chain is built from TRBV29-1 and TRBJ1-1; TRBD1 matches at 9 bases. CDR1 and CDR2 from the germline V gene are SQVTM and ANQGSEA. The CDR3 contains 13 residues. V trimming: 4 bases; J trimming: 1 base; junction bases outside the gene matches: 1. The CDR3 coding sequence is TGCAGCGTTGGACAGGGGGAGAACACTGAAGCTTTCTTT. Its protein is CSVGQGENTEAFF.

This clone was seen just once. The rearrangement links TRBV11-1 to TRBJ2-5; TRBD2 aligns across 7 bases. CDR3 length: 15 residues. The V and J ends lost 2 bases and 2 bases, in that order; junction bases with no gene match: 5. Germline V gene lookup returns CDR1 SGHAT and CDR2 FQDESV (reference sequence). CDR3 sequence (DNA): TGTGCCAGCAGCTTATCGAGGACTAGACAAGAGACCCAGTACTTC. Protein product: CASSLSRTRQETQYF.

The V gene is TRBV30, the J gene TRBJ1-1, with a possible D match to TRBD1 (5 bases). This CDR3 comprises 14 residues. V was clipped by 3 bases and J by 4 bases, with 15 bases between them. In germline, CDR1 is GTSNPN, CDR2 SVGIG (reference sequence). CDR3 nucleotides: TGTGCCTGGAGCCTTTCCGGGGGGGTCACTGAAGCTTTCTTT. Translation: CAWSLSGGVTEAFF.

V gene TRBV27 combines with J gene TRBJ2-1; tentatively, D is TRBD2 (7 bases). Germline V gene sequence: CDR1 MNHEY, CDR2 SMNVEV (reference sequence). This CDR3 is built from 13 residues. V lost 4 bases, J lost 8 bases, and 12 bases lay in between. CDR3 region: CASSYGGRDEQFF. CDR3 coding DNA: TGTGCCAGCAGTTACGGGGGGCGCGATGAGCAGTTCTTC.

The rearrangement uses TRBV5-1 and TRBJ2-7; the match to TRBD2 covers 10 bases. The germline CDR1 and CDR2 sequences are SGHRS and YFSETQ. The CDR3 totals 17 residues. V was pared by 0 bases and J by 5 bases, with 11 bases of the junction left unmatched. CDR3 nucleotides: TGCGCCAGCAGCTTGGATGCTAGCGGGAGTATTTTCCACGAGCAGTACTTC. Its translation is CASSLDASGSIFHEQYF.

The chain employs TRBV11-3 and TRBJ2-1; D gene ambiguous. Deletions cut 1 base from V and 2 bases from J, with 9 bases between. The CDR3 runs to 15 residues. Germline assignment: CDR1 SGHNT and CDR2 YENEEA. CDR3 DNA sequence: TGTGCCAGCAGCTTAGGCGGAGTGGCCTACAATGAGCAGTTCTTC. Its translation is CASSLGGVAYNEQFF.

V usage is TRBV25-1 and J usage is TRBJ1-1, with unresolved D. Trimming cost V 4 bases and J 2 bases, with 8 bases left between them. The CDR3 is 13 residues long. The germline V gene has CDR1 MGHDK and CDR2 SYGVNS. The CDR3 spells CASSASFNTEAFF. CDR3 nucleotides: TGTGCCAGCAGTGCCTCGTTTAACACTGAAGCTTTCTTT. Variable domain in full (rest from reference TRBV25-1 and TRBJ1-1): EADIYQTPRYLVIGTGKKITLECSQTMGHDKMYWYQQDPGMELHLIHYSYGVNSTEKGDLSSESTVSRIRTEHFPLTLESARPSHTSQYLCASSASFNTEAFFGQGTRLTVV.